One and the same sample provided the 3 T cell receptor beta chains below, sequenced in a study of cytomegalovirus exposure and HLA in healthy donors. Amplification used 60 Vbeta primers and 13 Jbeta primers. Assay used: immunoSEQ multiplex PCR; TCRdb lists only in-frame clones, some missing. The sample has some 180,000 clones, over 70% seen once; the top ten hold approximately 1.3%. The specimen sequenced was PBMCs. The receptors stem from a man younger than 30 in good health and CMV-seronegative.

This clone was counted between two and nine times. The J gene is TRBJ2-3, the V gene TRBV7-9, with D tentatively TRBD1 (6 bases). V gave up 5 bases and J gave up 2 bases, with 11 bases separating them. Germline V gene data show CDR1 as SEHNR and CDR2 as FQNEAQ (reference sequence). This CDR3 comprises 14 residues. CDR3 sequence: CASSKTGDTDTQYF. The DNA for the CDR3 is TGTGCCAGCAGCAAGACAGGCGACACAGATACGCAGTATTTT.

The chain uses TRBV5-4 and TRBJ1-6, with 8 bases matching TRBD1. The CDR3 runs 17 residues. Germline V gene lookup returns CDR1 SGHNT and CDR2 YYREEE (reference sequence). V lost 0 bases, J lost 10 bases, and 12 bases stayed unmatched. CDR3 in DNA: TGTGCCAGCAGCTTGGGGGGGAGCACAGGGGGACGATCACCCCTCCACTTT. Its translation: CASSLGGSTGGRSPLHF.

DNA of the CDR3: TGTGCCAGCAGCGCTAGCGGGGGGAGCCCGGTTCGGTCCCAACGGTTCCTACACAATGAGCAGTTCTTC. Amino acids: CASSASGGSPVRSQRFLHNEQFF. This chain connects TRBV9 to TRBJ2-1, with 11 bases aligning to TRBD2. With 3 bases clipped from V and 5 bases from J, the junction kept 28 bases outside the gene matches. This CDR3 is 23 amino acids long. Germline CDR1 is SGDLS and CDR2 is YYNGEE.